Presented here are 18 T cell receptor beta chains from one specimen sequenced in a study of T-cell reconstitution after alpha-beta-depleted transplantation in children. Preparing the TCRbeta library involved the use of unique molecular identifiers. A single record per CDR3 protein comes from TCRdb applying MiXCR to the PCR reads. The data show fewer than 1 million distinct CDR3 sequences, 15% to 20% seen once. The sequences come from PBMCs, mostly from graft donor cells, collected 360 days after TCRalphabeta/CD19-depleted stem cell transplant. The receptors here all came from a male patient between 10 and 17 years old who had a stem cell transplant for acute lymphoblastic leukemia, so the T cells may come from the graft donor.

This clonotype showed up many times. J is TRBJ1-2 and V is TRBV29-1, with D uncertain. The length of the CDR3 is 13 residues. With 5 bases removed from V and 0 bases from J, the gap between germline ends came to 10 bases. Looked up from germline, CDR1 is SQVTM and CDR2 is ANQGSEA. DNA of the CDR3: TGCAGCGTTTCTCTTACGGCTAACTATGGCTACACCTTC. Amino acid sequence: CSVSLTANYGYTF. Supplemented by reference TRBV29-1 and TRBJ1-2, the full variable domain reads SAVISQKPSRDICQRGTSLTIQCQVDSQVTMMFWYRQQPGQSLTLIATANQGSEATYESGFVIDKFPISRPNLTFSTLTVSNMSPEDSSIYLCSVSLTANYGYTFGSGTRLTVV.

The chain recombines TRBV9 with TRBJ2-2; unclear D gene. Trimming removed 0 bases from V and 1 base from J, with 16 bases in between. Germline CDR1 reads SGDLS; CDR2 reads YYNGEE. The length of the CDR3 is 18 residues. The CDR3 protein is CASSVALKGKMNTGELFF. The CDR3 DNA is TGTGCCAGCAGCGTAGCTTTGAAAGGGAAGATGAACACCGGGGAGCTGTTTTTT.

The rearrangement uses TRBV10-3 and TRBJ2-7, with 7 bases matching TRBD1. CDR1 ENHRY and CDR2 SYGVKD come from the germline V gene. This CDR3 is built from 14 residues. V trimming: 3 bases; J trimming: 2 bases; junction bases outside the gene matches: 4. The CDR3 DNA sequence: TGTGCCATCAGTGATTCTGACAGGGCCTACGAGCAGTACTTC. Encoded protein: CAISDSDRAYEQYF.

This clonotype was counted a few times. The CDR3 DNA sequence: TGTGCCAGCAGTTACTACAGGGGGCGCAGAGATACGCAGTATTTT. Its translation: CASSYYRGRRDTQYF. The chain combines TRBV6-2 or TRBV6-3 with TRBJ2-3; 9 bases align to TRBD1. The CDR3 has 15 amino acids. Germline V CDR1 and CDR2: MNHEY, SVGEGT. V gave up 1 base and J gave up 5 bases; unmatched junction bases: 4.

The V call is TRBV9, the J call TRBJ2-3; 13 bases agree with TRBD2. Germline-derived CDR1 and CDR2 are SGDLS and YYNGEE. This CDR3 region has 16 residues. V lost 4 bases to trimming and J lost 7 bases; unmatched junction nucleotides: 9. The CDR3 region is CASSLRTSGSLYTQYF. CDR3 nucleotide sequence: TGTGCCAGCAGCTTAAGGACTAGCGGGAGTTTATATACGCAGTATTTT.

This chain uses TRBV27 with TRBJ1-5; D may be TRBD1 (5 bases). The CDR3 sequence is 14 residues long. V gave up 5 bases and J gave up 2 bases, with 10 bases separating them. Looked up from germline, CDR1 is MNHEY and CDR2 is SMNVEV (reference sequence). The CDR3 DNA follows: TGTGCCAGCAGTAGGCTGGGGGGCAATCAGCCCCAGCATTTT. Its translation: CASSRLGGNQPQHF.

This chain connects TRBV18 to TRBJ2-1, with 13 bases aligning to TRBD2. CDR1 is KGHSH, CDR2 LQKENI, per germline. CDR3 length equals 14 residues. Trimming removed 6 bases from V and 6 bases from J; junction bases left unmatched: 2. The CDR3 bases are TGTGCCAGCTCGACTAGCGGGAGGCCCAATGAGCAGTTCTTC. This codes for CASSTSGRPNEQFF. The full variable domain, completed using reference TRBV18 and TRBJ2-1, is NAGVMQNPRHLVRRRGQEARLRCSPMKGHSHVYWYRQLPEEGLKFMVYLQKENIIDESGMPKERFSAEFPKEGPSILRIQQVVRGDSAAYFCASSTSGRPNEQFFGPGTRLTVL.

This sequence joins TRBV6-5 and TRBJ1-2; 7 nucleotides align to TRBD1. Germline CDR1 is MNHEY and CDR2 is SVGAGI. The CDR3 loop spans 17 amino acids. Unmatched junction bases numbered 12, after V lost 1 base and J lost 4 bases. CDR3 residues: CASSYFRDQTGTYGYTF. As DNA, the CDR3 is TGTGCCAGCAGTTACTTCCGGGATCAGACAGGGACCTATGGCTACACCTTC.

The V gene is TRBV7-3, the J gene TRBJ2-3, with D tentatively TRBD2 (7 bases). Trimming removed 2 bases from V and 1 base from J, with 13 bases in between. CDR1 is SGHTA, CDR2 FQGTGA, per germline. There are 16 residues in the CDR3. DNA of the CDR3: TGTGCCAGCAGCTTAGCAGGGCGGGGGCGCACAGATACGCAGTATTTT. Protein: CASSLAGRGRTDTQYF. The entire variable domain, with the rest obtained from reference TRBV7-3 and TRBJ2-3, is as follows: GAGVSQTPSNKVTEKGKYVELRCDPISGHTALYWYRQSLGQGPEFLIYFQGTGAADDSGLPNDRFFAVRPEGSVSTLKIQRTERGDSAVYLCASSLAGRGRTDTQYFGPGTRLTVL.

The rearrangement links TRBV4-3 to TRBJ2-1, with D possibly TRBD2 on 5 matching bases. Trimming took 4 bases from V and 7 from J, leaving 17 bases between them. The germline V gene has CDR1 LGHNA and CDR2 YSLEER. The CDR3 spans 15 residues. For the CDR3, the DNA is TGCGCCAGCAGCCTGGAGGCGAGGGATGCGAATGAGCAGTTCTTC. This translates into CASSLEARDANEQFF.

This clonotype was seen only a few times. The genes are TRBV4-1 and TRBJ2-7; a weak D match, TRBD2 (6 bases). Germline-derived CDR1 and CDR2 are MGHRA and YSYEKL. V gave up 1 base and J gave up 4 bases, with 11 bases separating them. There are 14 residues in the CDR3. CDR3: CASSQVGSKYEQYF. The CDR3 DNA sequence: TGCGCCAGCAGCCAAGTCGGGAGCAAGTACGAGCAGTACTTC.

This clonotype appeared a few times. The chain couples TRBV15 to TRBJ2-1, with D unresolved. Trimming took 3 bases from V and 0 from J, leaving 12 bases between them. Germline CDR1 reads LNHNV; CDR2 reads YYDKDF (reference sequence). The CDR3 sequence is 16 residues long. CDR3 amino acids: CATSRDFVRSYNEQFF. The CDR3 nucleotides are TGTGCCACCAGCAGGGATTTTGTACGCTCCTACAATGAGCAGTTCTTC.

Of note for this clonotype: A read error is possible here, since a much larger clone lies one base away. Given the absence of the conserved phenylalanine or tryptophan at the CDR3 end, a read error is likely. The gene calls are TRBV4-1 and TRBJ1-1; D uncertain. CDR1 and CDR2 from the germline V gene are MGHRA and YSYEKL. The CDR3 has 12 residues. V lost 7 bases and J 1 base, leaving 7 bases between the germline ends. The CDR3 DNA reads as TGCGCCAGCATCGACAAGAACACTGAAGCTTTCTCT. It encodes CASIDKNTEAFS.

The CDR3 DNA reads TGTGCCAGTAGTTTCCGACGGGACGGGACAGATACGCAGTATTTT. Translation: CASSFRRDGTDTQYF. V and J are TRBV19 and TRBJ2-3; possibly TRBD1 or TRBD2 for D (5 bases each). The germline V and J ends were trimmed by 5 bases and 3 bases, with 15 bases remaining between them. CDR1 and CDR2 (germline): LNHDA, SQIVND (reference sequence). The CDR3 sequence is 15 residues long. The variable domain in full, completed from reference TRBV19 and TRBJ2-3, reads DGGITQSPKYLFRKEGQNVTLSCEQNLNHDAMYWYRQDPGQGLRLIYYSQIVNDFQKGDIAEGYSVSREKKESFPLTVTSAQKNPTAFYLCASSFRRDGTDTQYFGPGTRLTVL.

This chain links TRBV4-1 with TRBJ2-1; 11 bases are shared with TRBD2. The trim removed 1 base at V and 4 bases at J, leaving 3 bases unmatched. Germline values: CDR1 MGHRA, CDR2 YSYEKL. The CDR3 has 16 residues. The CDR3 DNA is TGCGCCAGCAGCCAAGCTGGGACTAGCGGATACAATGAGCAGTTCTTC. Its translation is CASSQAGTSGYNEQFF.

The table lists this clonotype with many counts. The V call is TRBV28, the J call TRBJ1-2; D remains ambiguous. The V gene lost 5 bases and the J gene lost 5 bases, with 6 bases spanning the gap. CDR3 length: 11 amino acids. CDR1 and CDR2 from the germline V gene are MDHEN and SYDVKM. The CDR3 is CASSPSYGYTF. Here the CDR3 DNA reads TGTGCCAGCAGTCCTTCATATGGCTACACCTTC.

The chain is built from TRBV6-5 and TRBJ2-7; the D is unclear. Trimming cost V 2 bases and J 2 bases, with 10 bases left between them. Germline values: CDR1 MNHEY, CDR2 SVGAGI. The CDR3 runs to 14 residues. The CDR3 coding sequence is TGTGCCAGCAGTTACCTTGGTAAACCCTACGAGCAGTACTTC. Translating it yields CASSYLGKPYEQYF.

This clonotype appeared a few times. The V call is TRBV2, the J call TRBJ2-5; the match to TRBD2 covers 11 bases. The germline V gene has CDR1 SNHLY and CDR2 FYNNEI. The CDR3 spans 15 residues. The V segment lost 3 bases and the J segment 2 bases; nucleotides outside the gene matches: 2. The CDR3 coding sequence is TGTGCCAGCAGTGAGGGACTAGCGGTACAAGAGACCCAGTACTTC. This sequence encodes CASSEGLAVQETQYF.